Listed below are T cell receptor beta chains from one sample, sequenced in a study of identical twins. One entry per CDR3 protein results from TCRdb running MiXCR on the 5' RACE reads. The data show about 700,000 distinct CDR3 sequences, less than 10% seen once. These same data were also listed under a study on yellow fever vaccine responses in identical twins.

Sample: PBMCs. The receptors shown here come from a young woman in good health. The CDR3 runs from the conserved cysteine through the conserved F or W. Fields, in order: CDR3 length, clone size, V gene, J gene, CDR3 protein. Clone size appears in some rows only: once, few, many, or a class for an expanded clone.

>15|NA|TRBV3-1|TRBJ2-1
CACSQEAFRENEQFF
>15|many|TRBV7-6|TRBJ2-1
CASSRGTGAYNEQFF
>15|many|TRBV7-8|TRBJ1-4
CASSRDRGMDEKLFF
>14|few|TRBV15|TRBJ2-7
CATSRDPQGYEQYF
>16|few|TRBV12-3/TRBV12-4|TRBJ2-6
CASRQRQGSGANVLTF
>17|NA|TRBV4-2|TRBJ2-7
CASSQDLASGQSYEQYF
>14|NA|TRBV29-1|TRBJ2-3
CSAGDRGIGDTQYF
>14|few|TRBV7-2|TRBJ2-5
CASSSEDRKETQYF
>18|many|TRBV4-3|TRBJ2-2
CASSQAPPSGRRTGELFF
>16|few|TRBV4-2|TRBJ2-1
CASSQNSAGPYNEQFF
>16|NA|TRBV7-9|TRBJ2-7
CASSEAGTSGPYEQYF
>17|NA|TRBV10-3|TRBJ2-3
CAISDTLELAFTDTQYF
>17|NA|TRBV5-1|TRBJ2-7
CASSLMSRGTGVSEQYF
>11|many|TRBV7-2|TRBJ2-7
CASRIAYEQYF
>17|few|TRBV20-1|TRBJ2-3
CSARDEASGSNTDTQYF
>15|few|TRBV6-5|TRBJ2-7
CASSYGGTGVWEQYF
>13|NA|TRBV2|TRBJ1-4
CASGRQGTEKLFF
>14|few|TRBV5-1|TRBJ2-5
CASSHGQGGETQYF
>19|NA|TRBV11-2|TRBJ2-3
CASSLFNLAGPPAVDTQYF
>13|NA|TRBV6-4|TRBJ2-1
CASSYRVNNEQFF
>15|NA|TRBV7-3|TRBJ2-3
CASSPTAQGRNTQYF
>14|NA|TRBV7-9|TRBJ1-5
CASSLRENNQPQHF
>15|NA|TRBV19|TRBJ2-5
CASSNPSGQGETQYF
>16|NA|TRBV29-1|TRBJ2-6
CSVGGTGSSGANVLTF
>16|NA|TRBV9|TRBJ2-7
CASSVAVSGRVYEQYF
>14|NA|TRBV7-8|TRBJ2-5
CASSRGEGKETQYF
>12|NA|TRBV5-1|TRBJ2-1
CASSLEGYEQFF
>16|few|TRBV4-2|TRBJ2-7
CASSQTGTGGSYEQYF
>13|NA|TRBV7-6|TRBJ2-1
CASSRAGDNEQFF
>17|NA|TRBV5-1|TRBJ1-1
CASSRDRGPIGNTEAFF
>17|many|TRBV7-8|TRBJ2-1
CASTGSGSSGSYNEQFF
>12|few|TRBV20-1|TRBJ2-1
CSAGTSGTEQFF
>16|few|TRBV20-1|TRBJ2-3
CSADGLAGRGGDTQYF
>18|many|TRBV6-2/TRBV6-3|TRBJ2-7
CASSQPGLAGGTDYEQYF
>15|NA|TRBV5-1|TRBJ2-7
CASTPPGQGSHEQYF
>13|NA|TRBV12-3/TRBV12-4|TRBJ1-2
CASSFVGRGGYTF
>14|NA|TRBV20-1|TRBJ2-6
CSARGGAGANVLTF
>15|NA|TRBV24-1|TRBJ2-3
CATSEPTGSPDTQYF
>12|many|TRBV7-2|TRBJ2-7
CASSKSTYEQYF